This T cell receptor beta chain was sequenced in a study of cytomegalovirus exposure and HLA in healthy donors. Study results and caveats: 87-base-pair reads could not separate some V segments, including TRBV6-2 and TRBV6-3.

13 Jbeta primers and 60 Vbeta primers were used for the PCR. Produced via immunoSEQ multiplex PCR; TCRdb's table is partial and in-frame only. Of around 62,000 clones listed, around 80% are singletons. The germline gives CDR1 WSHSY, CDR2 SAAADI. The V and J ends lost 3 bases and 3 bases, in that order; junction bases with no gene match: 11. The CDR3 sequence is 17 residues long. A note on this clone: The antigen is unknown.

This receptor was taken from a middle-aged man in good health and CMV-seronegative. The V and J genes are TRBV10-2 and TRBJ1-1, with TRBD1 identical over 9 bases. The sample consisted of PBMCs. CDR3 loop: CASSDIDRGFLYTEAFF. In nucleotides, the CDR3 is TGCGCCAGCAGTGACATCGACAGGGGGTTCTTGTACACTGAAGCTTTCTTT.